Listed here are 12 T cell receptor beta chains from one sample, sequenced in a study of T-cell reconstitution after alpha-beta-depleted transplantation in children (dated by TCRdb to the mid-2010s). Library preparation employed PCR. Sequencing was carried out with an Illumina HiSeq 2500. TCR libraries were prepared with molecular barcoding, using unique molecular identifiers to normalize TCRbeta repertoire quantification. Using fastp at Q25 and MiXCR, TCRdb reprocessed the public reads and kept productive beta chains. Entries are consolidated by CDR3 protein sequence, retaining the most common genes and DNA. The sample table records some 600,000 distinct CDR3 sequences; 10% to 15% of these occur just once. The top ten clonotypes cover approximately 2.1% of the sample. The treatment or condition label, read with the paper, signifies: allogeneic hematopoietic cell transplantation with graft depleted of TCRalphabeta T cells and CD19 B cells.

This specimen consisted of PBMCs, mostly from graft donor cells, obtained 360 days after TCRalphabeta/CD19-depleted stem cell transplant. All receptors come from a male patient aged 10 to 17 who had a stem cell transplant for acute myeloid leukemia, so the T cells may come from the graft donor.

The chain uses TRBV6-2 or TRBV6-3 and TRBJ2-1; weak D call: TRBD2 (5 bases). Germline CDR1 and CDR2: MNHEY and SVGEGT. V was cut by 0 bases and J by 2 bases, with 14 bases left in between. The CDR3 runs 17 residues. The CDR3 reads CASSYSLLSGAYNEQFF. The CDR3 coding sequence is TGTGCCAGCAGTTACTCGCTTTTGAGCGGAGCCTACAATGAGCAGTTCTTC.

This clonotype was seen a few times. The chain links TRBV20-1 to TRBJ2-5; the match to TRBD1 covers 7 bases. This CDR3 comprises 16 residues. With 0 bases clipped from V and 0 bases from J, the junction kept 7 bases outside the gene matches. Germline V gene sequence: CDR1 DFQATT, CDR2 SNEGSKA (reference sequence). The CDR3 sequence: CSARERLQGYQETQYF. The CDR3 DNA sequence: TGCAGTGCTAGAGAGAGGCTACAGGGGTACCAAGAGACCCAGTACTTC.

A few counts support this clonotype. The rearrangement links TRBV11-2 to TRBJ2-1; tentatively, D is TRBD2 (6 bases). V shed 5 bases and J shed 1 base, with 21 bases lying between them. Germline values: CDR1 SGHAT, CDR2 FQNNGV. CDR3 length equals 18 residues. The CDR3 region has the DNA TGTGCCAGCAGCGTAACTTGGGATCCCCGGGGGTCCTACAATGAGCAGTTCTTC. Translating gives CASSVTWDPRGSYNEQFF.

This sequence joins TRBV19 and TRBJ2-2, with 7 bases identical to TRBD2. Germline values: CDR1 LNHDA, CDR2 SQIVND (reference sequence). Trimming cost V 6 bases and J 1 base; bases outside gene matches: 8. The CDR3 is made up of 16 amino acids. CDR3 sequence: CASRWGGVVNTGELFF. CDR3 DNA: TGTGCCAGTAGGTGGGGAGGGGTAGTGAACACCGGGGAGCTGTTTTTT.

This clonotype was observed a few times. The V and J genes are TRBV25-1 and TRBJ2-7; 13 bases are a match to TRBD2. Germline V CDR1 and CDR2: MGHDK, SYGVNS. J was trimmed by 3 bases and V by 3 bases; bases with no gene match: 8. This CDR3 has 17 residues. The chain's CDR3 is CASSDFTSGRAIYEQYF. As DNA, the CDR3 is TGTGCCAGCAGTGACTTCACTAGCGGGAGGGCCATCTACGAGCAGTACTTC.

On this clonotype: A read error may be the cause here, since a much bigger clone is one base away. Lacking the conserved final phenylalanine or tryptophan, this CDR3 likely reflects a read error. This sequence joins TRBV6-1 and TRBJ2-1; TRBD1 aligns across 7 bases. This CDR3 region has 16 residues. V was clipped by 6 bases and J by 3 bases; unmatched bases: 11. The V gene's germline CDR1 is MNHNS and CDR2 SASEGT. The CDR3 protein is CASSADRDRYYNEQFC. The CDR3 DNA reads TGTGCCAGCAGCGCGGACCGGGACAGATACTACAATGAGCAGTTCTGC.

V and J are TRBV28 and TRBJ2-5; the match to TRBD2 covers 8 bases. The germline V gene has CDR1 MDHEN and CDR2 SYDVKM. Trimming removed 7 bases from V and 2 bases from J; junction bases left unmatched: 3. The CDR3 totals 13 residues. The CDR3: CASIAGPQETQYF. The CDR3 coding sequence is TGTGCCAGCATAGCGGGACCTCAAGAGACCCAGTACTTC.

This clonotype has ten or more counts. The CDR3 reads CASSLRLAGLSYEQYF. The CDR3 DNA follows: TGTGCCAGCAGTTTAAGACTAGCGGGACTATCCTACGAGCAGTACTTC. The chain carries TRBV28 and TRBJ2-7; 11 positions agree with TRBD2. CDR3 size: 16 residues. From germline, CDR1 is MDHEN and CDR2 SYDVKM. V shed 2 bases, J shed 1 base, and the junction held 4 bases outside the gene matches.

This clonotype was detected many times. The chain links TRBV25-1 to TRBJ2-5; no clear D gene. The CDR3 spans 14 residues. Germline V gene data show CDR1 as MGHDK and CDR2 as SYGVNS. V dropped 1 base and J dropped 5 bases, with 11 bases sitting between them. The CDR3 sequence: CASSESDGLETQYF. The DNA of the CDR3 is TGTGCCAGCAGTGAATCTGATGGATTGGAGACCCAGTACTTC.

The J gene is TRBJ1-1, the V gene TRBV29-1; D unresolved. CDR3 length equals 13 residues. Germline V CDR1 and CDR2: SQVTM, ANQGSEA. Between the trimmed V and J ends, which lost 3 bases and 1 base, there was a span of 9 bases. The CDR3 here is CSVEVGRNTEAFF. The CDR3 coding sequence is TGCAGCGTTGAGGTAGGGAGGAACACTGAAGCTTTCTTT.

In this sample, this clonotype turned up many times. The gene calls are TRBV18 and TRBJ1-6; tentatively, D is TRBD1 (5 bases). Between the trimmed V and J ends, which lost 3 bases and 6 bases, there was a span of 12 bases. The germline CDR1 and CDR2 sequences are KGHSH and LQKENI. The CDR3 runs to 15 residues. The CDR3 spells CASSPGGSPNSPLHF. CDR3 nucleotide sequence: TGTGCCAGCTCACCGGGGGGGTCTCCTAATTCACCCCTCCACTTT.

V is TRBV19 and J is TRBJ2-5; tentatively, D is TRBD1 (6 bases). Trimming took 3 bases from V and 2 from J, leaving 10 bases between them. Germline V lookup: CDR1 LNHDA, CDR2 SQIVND (reference sequence). This CDR3 contains 14 residues. This CDR3 is CASSIWQGQETQYF. CDR3 bases: TGTGCCAGTAGTATTTGGCAGGGGCAAGAGACCCAGTACTTC.